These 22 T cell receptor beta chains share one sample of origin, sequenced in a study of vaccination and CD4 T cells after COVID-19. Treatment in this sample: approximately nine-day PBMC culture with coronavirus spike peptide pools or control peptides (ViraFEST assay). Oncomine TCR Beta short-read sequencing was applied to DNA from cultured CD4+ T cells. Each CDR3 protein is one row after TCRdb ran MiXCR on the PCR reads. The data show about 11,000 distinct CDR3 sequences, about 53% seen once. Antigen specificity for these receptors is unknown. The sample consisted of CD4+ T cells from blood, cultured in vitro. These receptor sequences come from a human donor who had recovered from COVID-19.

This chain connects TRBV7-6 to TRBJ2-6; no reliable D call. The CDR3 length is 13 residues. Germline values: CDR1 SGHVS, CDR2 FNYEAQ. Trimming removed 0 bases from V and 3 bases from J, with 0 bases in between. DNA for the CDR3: TGTGCCAGCAGCTTAGCTGGGGCCAACGTCCTGACTTTC. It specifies CASSLAGANVLTF.

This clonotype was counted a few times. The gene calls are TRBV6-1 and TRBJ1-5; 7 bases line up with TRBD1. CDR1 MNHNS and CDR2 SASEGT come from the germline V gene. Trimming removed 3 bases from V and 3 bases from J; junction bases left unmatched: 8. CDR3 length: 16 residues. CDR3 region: CASSEYNRGVNQPQHF. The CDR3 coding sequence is TGTGCCAGCAGTGAGTATAACAGGGGAGTCAATCAGCCCCAGCATTTT.

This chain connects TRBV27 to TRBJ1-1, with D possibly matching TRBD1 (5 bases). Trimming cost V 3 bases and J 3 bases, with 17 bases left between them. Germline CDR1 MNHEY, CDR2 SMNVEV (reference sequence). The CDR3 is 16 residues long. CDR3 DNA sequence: TGTGCCAGCAGTTTGTTGGGGCGAGAGTATGACACTGAAGCTTTCTTT. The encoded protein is CASSLLGREYDTEAFF.

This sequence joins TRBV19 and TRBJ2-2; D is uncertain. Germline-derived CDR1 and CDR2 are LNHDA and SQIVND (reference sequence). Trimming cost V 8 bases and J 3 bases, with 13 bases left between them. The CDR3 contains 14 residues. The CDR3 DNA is TGTGCCAGTGTCGGGCGTTGGGACACCGGGGAGCTGTTTTTT. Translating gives CASVGRWDTGELFF.

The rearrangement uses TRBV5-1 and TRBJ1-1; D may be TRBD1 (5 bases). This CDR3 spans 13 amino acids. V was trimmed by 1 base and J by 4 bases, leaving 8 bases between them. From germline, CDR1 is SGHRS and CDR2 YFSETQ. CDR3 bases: TGCGCCAGCAGCTTGTATGGGGGCACTGAAGCTTTCTTT. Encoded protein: CASSLYGGTEAFF.

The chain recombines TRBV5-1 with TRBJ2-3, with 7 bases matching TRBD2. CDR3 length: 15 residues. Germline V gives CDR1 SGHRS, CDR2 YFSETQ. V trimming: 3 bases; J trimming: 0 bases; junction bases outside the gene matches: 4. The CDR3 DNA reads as TGCGCCAGCAGCTCGAGAGCGGGGAGCACAGATACGCAGTATTTT. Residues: CASSSRAGSTDTQYF.

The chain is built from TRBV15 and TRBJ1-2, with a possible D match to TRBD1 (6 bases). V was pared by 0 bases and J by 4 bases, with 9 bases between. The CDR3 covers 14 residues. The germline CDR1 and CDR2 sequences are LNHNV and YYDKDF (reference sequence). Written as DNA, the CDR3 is TGTGCCACCAGCAGAGATCAGGGGACCTATGGCTACACCTTC. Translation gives CATSRDQGTYGYTF.

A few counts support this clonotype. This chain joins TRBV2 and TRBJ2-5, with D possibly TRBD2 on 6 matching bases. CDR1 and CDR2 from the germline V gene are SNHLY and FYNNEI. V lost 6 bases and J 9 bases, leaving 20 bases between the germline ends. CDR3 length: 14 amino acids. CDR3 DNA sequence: TGTGCCAGCAGGGTGGACTCGATCTGGGGGGCCCAGTACTTC. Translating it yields CASRVDSIWGAQYF.

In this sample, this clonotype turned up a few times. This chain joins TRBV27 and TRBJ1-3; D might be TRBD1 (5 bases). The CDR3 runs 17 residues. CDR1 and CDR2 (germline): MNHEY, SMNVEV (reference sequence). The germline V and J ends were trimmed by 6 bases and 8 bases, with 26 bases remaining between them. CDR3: CASSPQRWGPQVDTIYF. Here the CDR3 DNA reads TGTGCCAGCAGCCCCCAAAGATGGGGCCCCCAGGTAGACACCATATATTTT.

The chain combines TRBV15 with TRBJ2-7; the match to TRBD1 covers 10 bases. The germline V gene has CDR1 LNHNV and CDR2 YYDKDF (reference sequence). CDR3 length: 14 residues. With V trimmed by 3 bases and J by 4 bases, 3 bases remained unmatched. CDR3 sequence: CATSSPGQGYEQYF. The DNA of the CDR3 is TGTGCCACCAGCAGTCCGGGACAGGGGTACGAGCAGTACTTC.

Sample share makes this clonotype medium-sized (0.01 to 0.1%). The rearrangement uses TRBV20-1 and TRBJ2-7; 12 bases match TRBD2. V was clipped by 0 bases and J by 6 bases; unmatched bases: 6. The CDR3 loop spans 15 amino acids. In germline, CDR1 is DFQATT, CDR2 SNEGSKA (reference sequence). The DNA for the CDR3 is TGCAGTGCTAGAGATAGCACTAGCGGGGGGAGCGAGCAGTACTTC. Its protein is CSARDSTSGGSEQYF.

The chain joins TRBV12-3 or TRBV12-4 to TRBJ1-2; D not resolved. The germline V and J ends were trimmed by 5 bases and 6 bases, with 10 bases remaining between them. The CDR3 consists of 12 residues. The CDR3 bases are TGTGCCAGCAGTAGATGGACGGATGGCTACACCTTC. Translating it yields CASSRWTDGYTF.

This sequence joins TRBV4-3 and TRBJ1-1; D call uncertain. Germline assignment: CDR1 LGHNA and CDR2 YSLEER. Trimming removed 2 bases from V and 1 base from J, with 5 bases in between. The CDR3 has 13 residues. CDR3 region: CASSQSGNTEAFF. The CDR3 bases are TGCGCCAGCAGCCAATCGGGGAACACTGAAGCTTTCTTT.

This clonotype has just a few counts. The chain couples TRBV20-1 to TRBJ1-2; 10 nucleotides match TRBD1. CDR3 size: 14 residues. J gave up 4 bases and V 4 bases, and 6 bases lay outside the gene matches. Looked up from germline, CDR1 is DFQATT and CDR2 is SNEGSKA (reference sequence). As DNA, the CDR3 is TGCAGTGCTACCGGGACAGGGGCCCTCTATGGCTACACCTTC. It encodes CSATGTGALYGYTF.

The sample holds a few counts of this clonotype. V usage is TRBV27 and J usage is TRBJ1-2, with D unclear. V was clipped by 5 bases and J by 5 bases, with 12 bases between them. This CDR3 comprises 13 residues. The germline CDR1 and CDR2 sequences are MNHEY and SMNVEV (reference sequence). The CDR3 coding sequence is TGTGCCAGCAGTACCTCAAATGAGTATGGCTACACCTTC. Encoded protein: CASSTSNEYGYTF.

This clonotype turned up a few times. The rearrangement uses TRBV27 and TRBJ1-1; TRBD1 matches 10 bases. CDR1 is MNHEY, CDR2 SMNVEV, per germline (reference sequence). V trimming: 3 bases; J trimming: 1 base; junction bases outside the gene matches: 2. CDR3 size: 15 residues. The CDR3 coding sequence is TGTGCCAGCAGTTTCGGGACAGGGGCGAACACTGAAGCTTTCTTT. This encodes CASSFGTGANTEAFF.

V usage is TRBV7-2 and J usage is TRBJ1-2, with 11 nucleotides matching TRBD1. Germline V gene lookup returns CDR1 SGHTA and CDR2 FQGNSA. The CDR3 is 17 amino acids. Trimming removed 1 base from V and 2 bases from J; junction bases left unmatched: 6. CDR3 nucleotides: TGTGCCAGCAGCTTAGGTGGACAGGGGGCTCTAAACTATGGCTACACCTTC. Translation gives CASSLGGQGALNYGYTF.

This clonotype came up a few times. CDR3 nucleotide sequence: TGTGCCAGCAGCGGAGAGATGAACACTGAAGCTTTCTTT. The encoded protein is CASSGEMNTEAFF. The chain joins TRBV7-8 to TRBJ1-1, with D unclear. The CDR3 consists of 13 residues. Trimming shortened V by 5 bases and J by 0 bases, and 7 bases separated the two germline ends. CDR1 is SGHVS, CDR2 FQNEAQ, per germline.

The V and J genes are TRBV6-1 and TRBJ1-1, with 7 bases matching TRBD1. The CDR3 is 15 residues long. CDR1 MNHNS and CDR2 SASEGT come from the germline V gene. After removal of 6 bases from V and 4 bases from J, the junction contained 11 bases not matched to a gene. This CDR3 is CASRPLGQDFTEAFF. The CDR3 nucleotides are TGTGCCAGCAGACCGCTTGGACAGGATTTCACTGAAGCTTTCTTT.

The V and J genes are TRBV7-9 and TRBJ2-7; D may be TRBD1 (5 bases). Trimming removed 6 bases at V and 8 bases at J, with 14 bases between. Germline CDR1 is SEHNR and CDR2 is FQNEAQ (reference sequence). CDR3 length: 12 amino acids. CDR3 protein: CASSLNRNQQYF. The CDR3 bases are TGTGCCAGCAGTCTTAACAGGAACCAGCAGTACTTC.

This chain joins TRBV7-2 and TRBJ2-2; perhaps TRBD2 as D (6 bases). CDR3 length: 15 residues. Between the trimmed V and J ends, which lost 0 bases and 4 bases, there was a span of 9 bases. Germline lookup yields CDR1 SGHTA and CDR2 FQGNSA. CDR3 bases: TGTGCCAGCAGCTTAGCGGGAGGAGGCACCGGGGAGCTGTTTTTT. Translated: CASSLAGGGTGELFF.

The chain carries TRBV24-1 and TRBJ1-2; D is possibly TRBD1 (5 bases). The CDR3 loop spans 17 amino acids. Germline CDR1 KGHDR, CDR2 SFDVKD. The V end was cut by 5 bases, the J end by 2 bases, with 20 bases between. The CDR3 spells CATSGYPGPGDNYGYTF. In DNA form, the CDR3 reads TGTGCCACCAGTGGCTATCCGGGACCCGGGGACAACTATGGCTACACCTTC.